The 30 T cell receptor beta chains reported below all come from one sample, sequenced in a study of shared clonotypes between healthy human individuals. Assay: immunoSEQ multiplex PCR; the TCRdb copy retains only in-frame clones and omits some. The sample records 2 million to 3 million clones, approximately 94% being singletons. Input material: naive CD4+ T cells from PBMCs. Sample subset: CD45RA+ positively selected. The receptor set was obtained from a man aged 18 to 35 in good health. Some clones in this sample may be carry-over from other donors' samples.

The chain carries TRBV29-1 and TRBJ2-3; D gene ambiguous. V lost 2 bases and J 1 base, leaving 10 bases between the germline ends. Germline V gene lookup returns CDR1 SQVTM and CDR2 ANQGSEA. The CDR3 extends over 14 amino acids. In DNA, the CDR3 is TGCAGCGTTGAATCCGGTAGCCGCACAGATACGCAGTATTTT. Encoded protein: CSVESGSRTDTQYF.

Concerning this clone itself: Different DNA sequences within this sample yield the same CDR3. This sequence joins TRBV5-1 and TRBJ2-1, with 12 nucleotides matching TRBD2. J was trimmed by 5 bases and V by 2 bases; bases with no gene match: 2. Germline V lookup: CDR1 SGHRS, CDR2 YFSETQ. The CDR3 extends over 15 amino acids. CDR3 bases: TGCGCCAGCAGCTTACTAGCGGGAGGACACAATGAGCAGTTCTTC. Translation: CASSLLAGGHNEQFF.

Details on this clone: The same CDR3 is also encoded by other DNA sequences in this sample. The rearrangement uses TRBV6-6 and TRBJ2-3, with unresolved D. V lost 5 bases and J 6 bases, leaving 6 bases between the germline ends. The germline V gene has CDR1 MNHNY and CDR2 SVGAGI (reference sequence). The CDR3 consists of 11 residues. CDR3 sequence (DNA): TGTGCCAGCAGTCCCTCGGATACGCAGTATTTT. Translation: CASSPSDTQYF.

The chain carries TRBV6-5 and TRBJ1-1, with 8 bases fitting TRBD1. The CDR3 length is 14 residues. Germline-derived CDR1 and CDR2 are MNHEY and SVGAGI. V lost 5 bases, J lost 0 bases, and 2 bases stayed unmatched. Here the CDR3 DNA reads TGTGCCAGCAGTGGGACAGGTCTGAACACTGAAGCTTTCTTT. Its protein is CASSGTGLNTEAFF.

The chain has TRBV5-1 and TRBJ2-3, with D perhaps given as TRBD1 or TRBD2 (6 bases each). The CDR3 totals 14 residues. Germline V CDR1 and CDR2: SGHRS, YFSETQ. Trimming took off 5 bases at V and 4 bases at J, with 14 bases between the two ends. The CDR3 bases are TGCGCCAGCAGTAGGACCGGGGGCCCAGATACGCAGTATTTT. Translating gives CASSRTGGPDTQYF.

Concerning this clone: This sample includes further DNA sequences coding for the same CDR3. The chain couples TRBV18 to TRBJ2-5, with D unresolved. The length of the CDR3 is 12 residues. Germline loops: CDR1 KGHSH, CDR2 LQKENI. Trimming removed 6 bases at V and 5 bases at J, with 10 bases between. The CDR3 region has the DNA TGTGCCAGCTCGCAACCTGGCGAGACCCAGTACTTC. The encoded protein is CASSQPGETQYF.

The chain has TRBV28 and TRBJ1-2; the D is unclear. CDR1 is MDHEN and CDR2 is SYDVKM in the germline V gene. Trimming took off 5 bases at V and 5 bases at J, with 6 bases between the two ends. The CDR3 has 11 amino acids. CDR3 sequence reads: CASSDRYGYTF. The DNA of the CDR3 is TGTGCCAGCAGTGACCGATATGGCTACACCTTC.

This clone occurred once. This chain links TRBV4-1 with TRBJ1-1; D ambiguous. Germline CDR1 MGHRA, CDR2 YSYEKL. V was pared by 1 base and J by 3 bases, with 9 bases between. CDR3 size: 14 residues. The CDR3 DNA follows: TGCGCCAGCAGCCAAGTTTTTAGACACACTGAAGCTTTCTTT. Amino acids: CASSQVFRHTEAFF.

This chain uses TRBV4-2 with TRBJ2-1, with 13 positions matching TRBD2. Germline CDR1 LGHNA, CDR2 YNFKEQ. The V segment lost 4 bases and the J segment 5 bases; nucleotides outside the gene matches: 2. The length of the CDR3 is 15 residues. CDR3 coding DNA: TGTGCCAGCAGCCTAACTAGCGGGAGGGACAATGAGCAGTTCTTC. Translation: CASSLTSGRDNEQFF.

This chain links TRBV30 with TRBJ1-1; the match to TRBD1 covers 7 bases. CDR3 length equals 12 residues. CDR1 GTSNPN and CDR2 SVGIG come from the germline V gene (reference sequence). J lost 0 bases, V lost 7 bases, and 2 bases had no gene match. As DNA, the CDR3 is TGTGCCTCCGGACAGGTGAACACTGAAGCTTTCTTT. This encodes CASGQVNTEAFF.

This chain joins TRBV23-1 and TRBJ1-1; D possibly corresponds to TRBD1 (5 bases). TRBV23-1 carries the ORF label, with uncertain function. The CDR3 totals 15 residues. V dropped 4 bases and J dropped 3 bases, with 15 bases sitting between them. As DNA, the CDR3 is TGCGCCAGCAGTCTCACTCCCGGGGGGTACACTGAAGCTTTCTTT. It yields the protein CASSLTPGGYTEAFF.

V and J are TRBV13 and TRBJ2-7, with D perhaps TRBD1 (5 bases). The V and J ends lost 5 bases and 4 bases respectively, with 18 bases between them. The CDR3 has 15 residues. From germline, CDR1 is PRHDT and CDR2 FYEKMQ (reference sequence). The CDR3 here is CASSPGKGLGYEQYF. The CDR3 DNA reads TGTGCCAGCAGCCCAGGGAAAGGCTTAGGTTACGAGCAGTACTTC. The full variable domain, its missing parts supplied by reference TRBV13 and TRBJ2-7, is AAGVIQSPRHLIKEKRETATLKCYPIPRHDTVYWYQQGPGQDPQFLISFYEKMQSDKGSIPDRFSAQQFSDYHSELNMSSLELGDSALYFCASSPGKGLGYEQYFGPGTRLTVT.

J is TRBJ2-5 and V is TRBV5-1, with TRBD1 matching over 9 bases. The CDR3 runs 17 residues. Germline V gene sequence: CDR1 SGHRS, CDR2 YFSETQ. V lost 4 bases and J lost 5; bases outside the gene matches: 15. This chain's CDR3 is CASSTQGGQGTLETQYF. The CDR3 DNA sequence: TGCGCCAGCAGCACCCAAGGCGGACAGGGGACTCTGGAGACCCAGTACTTC.

V usage is TRBV25-1 and J usage is TRBJ1-3; D remains ambiguous. V lost 4 bases, J lost 4 bases, and 17 bases lay in between. The CDR3 length is 16 residues. CDR1 is MGHDK and CDR2 is SYGVNS in the germline V gene. CDR3 in DNA: TGTGCCAGCAGTGCGACACAGCTACCCGCCGGAAACACCATATATTTT. This sequence encodes CASSATQLPAGNTIYF.

This chain connects TRBV30 to TRBJ1-3; 7 bases map to TRBD1. The junction had 5 bases not matched to a gene; V was cut back by 7 bases and J by 2 bases. Germline V gene lookup returns CDR1 GTSNPN and CDR2 SVGIG (reference sequence). The CDR3 length is 13 residues. The CDR3 DNA reads as TGTGCCTTAACAGGGGTGGCTGGAAACACCATATATTTT. Translated: CALTGVAGNTIYF. Full variable domain (outside the CDR3, taken from reference TRBV30 and TRBJ1-3): SQTIHQWPATLVQPVGSPLSLECTVEGTSNPNLYWYRQAAGRGLQLLFYSVGIGQISSEVPQNLSASRPQDRQFILSSKKLLLSDSGFYLCALTGVAGNTIYFGEGSWLTVV.

The V call is TRBV6-1, the J call TRBJ1-1; D gene uncertain. Trimming pared 1 base from V and 10 bases from J, leaving 16 bases between. The CDR3 loop spans 14 amino acids. CDR1 is MNHNS, CDR2 SASEGT, per germline. This CDR3 reads CASSEVGTSLRAFF. The CDR3 DNA reads TGTGCCAGCAGTGAAGTGGGCACCTCTTTGAGAGCTTTCTTT.

This clone was observed a few times. The chain combines TRBV11-2 with TRBJ2-7; TRBD2 agrees at 13 bases. CDR1 is SGHAT and CDR2 is FQNNGV in the germline V gene. CDR3 size: 15 residues. The V gene end was trimmed by 4 bases and the J gene end by 2 bases; junction bases not matched to a gene: 2. CDR3 sequence (DNA): TGTGCCAGCAGCTACGGACTAGCGGGAGCCTACGAGCAGTACTTC. It specifies CASSYGLAGAYEQYF.

The chain uses TRBV15 and TRBJ2-2, with D perhaps matching TRBD2 (6 bases). This CDR3 comprises 16 residues. V dropped 1 base and J dropped 1 base, with 10 bases sitting between them. Per the germline V gene, CDR1 is LNHNV and CDR2 is YYDKDF (reference sequence). CDR3 coding DNA: TGTGCCACCAGCAGAGGGGGGACTGAGAACACCGGGGAGCTGTTTTTT. The encoded protein is CATSRGGTENTGELFF.

The chain carries TRBV10-3 and TRBJ2-1, with unresolved D. Deletions cut 3 bases from V and 9 bases from J, with 9 bases between. The V gene's germline CDR1 is ENHRY and CDR2 SYGVKD. The CDR3 length is 12 residues. CDR3 coding DNA: TGTGCCATCAGTGAACGTGCGCTTGAGCAGTTCTTC. It encodes CAISERALEQFF.

The chain links TRBV6-1 to TRBJ2-7; 10 bases match TRBD2. J gave up 4 bases and V 0 bases, and 9 bases lay outside the gene matches. The CDR3 runs 17 residues. CDR1 is MNHNS, CDR2 SASEGT, per germline. The CDR3 loop is CASSEAWLAGVWYEQYF. For the CDR3, the DNA is TGTGCCAGCAGTGAAGCGTGGCTAGCGGGAGTGTGGTACGAGCAGTACTTC.

Points on this clone: One end of the junction is discordant with germline, which a read error may explain. The sample carries other DNA sequences with the same CDR3. This chain joins TRBV6-5 and TRBJ1-5, with TRBD1 identical over 9 bases. This CDR3 comprises 14 residues. From germline, CDR1 is MNHEY and CDR2 SVGAGI. The CDR3 is CASSETGGPQPQHF. CDR3 in DNA: TGCGCCAGCAGCGAAACAGGGGGCCCTCAGCCCCAGCATTTT.

This chain uses TRBV7-9 with TRBJ1-2; the D is unclear. CDR1 is SEHNR and CDR2 is FQNEAQ in the germline V gene (reference sequence). Trimming removed 4 bases at V and 7 bases at J, with 4 bases between. The CDR3 sequence is 10 residues long. This CDR3 is CASSSRGYTF. In nucleotides, the CDR3 is TGTGCCAGCAGCTCACGTGGCTACACCTTC.

This clone was seen only a few times. V gene TRBV7-9 combines with J gene TRBJ1-2; D uncertain. V dropped 7 bases and J dropped 8 bases, with 14 bases sitting between them. The germline V gene encodes CDR1 SEHNR and CDR2 FQNEAQ (reference sequence). The CDR3 loop spans 12 amino acids. The chain's CDR3 is CASTTREAGYTF. CDR3 DNA sequence: TGTGCCAGCACCACCCGCGAGGCCGGCTACACCTTC.

This clone was seen more than once but under ten times. J is TRBJ1-1 and V is TRBV28; D not resolved. V was pared by 4 bases and J by 3 bases, with 6 bases between. This CDR3 is built from 12 residues. CDR1 MDHEN and CDR2 SYDVKM come from the germline V gene. The CDR3 loop reads CASSSAHTEAFF. The CDR3 DNA sequence: TGTGCCAGCAGTTCAGCACACACTGAAGCTTTCTTT.

The rearrangement uses TRBV28 and TRBJ2-3; D is perhaps TRBD1 or TRBD2 (6 bases each). CDR1 is MDHEN, CDR2 SYDVKM, per germline. Trimming pared 3 bases from V and 5 bases from J, leaving 15 bases between. The CDR3 is 15 amino acids. CDR3 nucleotide sequence: TGTGCCAGCAGTTTGGCTCCGGGGGCACGAGATACGCAGTATTTT. Translation gives CASSLAPGARDTQYF.

The chain uses TRBV5-1 and TRBJ1-5; maybe TRBD1 (5 bases). Germline V CDR1 and CDR2: SGHRS, YFSETQ. V dropped 0 bases and J dropped 4 bases, with 11 bases sitting between them. CDR3 length: 15 residues. CDR3 in amino acids: CASSLGGTQNQPQHF. The CDR3 bases are TGCGCCAGCAGCTTGGGAGGGACTCAAAATCAGCCCCAGCATTTT. Based on the CDR3 plus reference TRBV5-1 and TRBJ1-5, the full variable domain is KAGVTQTPRYLIKTRGQQVTLSCSPISGHRSVSWYQQTPGQGLQFLFEYFSETQRNKGNFPGRFSGRQFSNSRSEMNVSTLELGDSALYLCASSLGGTQNQPQHFGDGTRLSIL.

V usage is TRBV5-1 and J usage is TRBJ1-1; unclear D gene. The CDR3 is made up of 14 amino acids. Looked up from germline, CDR1 is SGHRS and CDR2 is YFSETQ. The ends were cut back, 4 bases at V and 1 base at J, with 11 bases in the middle. The CDR3 DNA reads as TGCGCCAGCAGCCCAAGGGCGGAGAACACTGAAGCTTTCTTT. This encodes CASSPRAENTEAFF.

The genes are TRBV27 and TRBJ2-3; no reliable D call. V dropped 5 bases and J dropped 0 bases, with 15 bases sitting between them. The CDR3 spans 16 residues. Per the germline V gene, CDR1 is MNHEY and CDR2 is SMNVEV (reference sequence). DNA for the CDR3: TGTGCCAGCAGTCCGGACCCAGCCACTAGCACAGATACGCAGTATTTT. This translates into CASSPDPATSTDTQYF.

V is TRBV28 and J is TRBJ1-4; no definite D call. Germline CDR1 is MDHEN and CDR2 is SYDVKM. CDR3 length: 14 residues. The germline V and J ends were trimmed by 3 bases and 7 bases, with 12 bases remaining between them. The CDR3 DNA follows: TGTGCCAGCAGTTTTGGGTCTTTCGGTGAAAAACTGTTTTTT. Protein: CASSFGSFGEKLFF.

In this sample, this clone turned up a few times. V and J are TRBV18 and TRBJ1-3, with 8 bases that match TRBD1. This CDR3 is built from 15 residues. With 5 bases clipped from V and 4 bases from J, the junction kept 7 bases outside the gene matches. CDR1 is KGHSH, CDR2 LQKENI, per germline. The CDR3 coding sequence is TGTGCCAGCTCAGCCGGACAGGGAACGGGAAACACCATATATTTT. Protein product: CASSAGQGTGNTIYF.